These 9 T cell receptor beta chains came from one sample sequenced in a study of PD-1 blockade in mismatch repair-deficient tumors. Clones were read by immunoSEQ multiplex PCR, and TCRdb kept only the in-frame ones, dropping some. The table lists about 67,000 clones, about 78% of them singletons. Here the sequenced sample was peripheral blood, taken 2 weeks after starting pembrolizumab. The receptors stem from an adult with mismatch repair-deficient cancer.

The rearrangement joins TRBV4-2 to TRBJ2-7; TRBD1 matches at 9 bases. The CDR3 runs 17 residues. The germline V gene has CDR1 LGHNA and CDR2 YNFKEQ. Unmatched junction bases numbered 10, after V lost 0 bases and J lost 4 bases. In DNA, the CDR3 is TGTGCCAGCAGCCAAGACAGGGGGACAGGGACGAATTACGAGCAGTACTTC. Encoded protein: CASSQDRGTGTNYEQYF.

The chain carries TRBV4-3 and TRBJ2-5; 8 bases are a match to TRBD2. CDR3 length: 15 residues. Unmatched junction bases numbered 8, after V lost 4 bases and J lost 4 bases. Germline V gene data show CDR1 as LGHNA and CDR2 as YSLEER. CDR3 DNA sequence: TGCGCCAGCAGCCCCCAGAGCGGGAGAGCAGAGACCCAGTACTTC. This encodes CASSPQSGRAETQYF.

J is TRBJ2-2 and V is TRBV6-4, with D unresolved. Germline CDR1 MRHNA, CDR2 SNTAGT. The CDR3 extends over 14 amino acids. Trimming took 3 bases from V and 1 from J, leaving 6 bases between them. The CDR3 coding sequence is TGTGCCAGCAGTGAGGGATGGAACACCGGGGAGCTGTTTTTT. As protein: CASSEGWNTGELFF.

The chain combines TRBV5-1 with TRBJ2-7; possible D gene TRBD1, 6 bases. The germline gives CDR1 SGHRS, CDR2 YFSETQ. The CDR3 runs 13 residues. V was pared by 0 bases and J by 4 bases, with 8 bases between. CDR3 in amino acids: CASSLEQGYEQYF. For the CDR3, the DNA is TGCGCCAGCAGCTTGGAACAGGGTTACGAGCAGTACTTC.

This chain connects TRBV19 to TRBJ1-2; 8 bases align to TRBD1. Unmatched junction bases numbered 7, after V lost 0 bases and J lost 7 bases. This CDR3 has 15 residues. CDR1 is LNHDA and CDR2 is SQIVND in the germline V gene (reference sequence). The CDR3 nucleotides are TGTGCCAGTAGTATAGAGGGGACAGGACCTTTTGGCTACACCTTC. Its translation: CASSIEGTGPFGYTF.

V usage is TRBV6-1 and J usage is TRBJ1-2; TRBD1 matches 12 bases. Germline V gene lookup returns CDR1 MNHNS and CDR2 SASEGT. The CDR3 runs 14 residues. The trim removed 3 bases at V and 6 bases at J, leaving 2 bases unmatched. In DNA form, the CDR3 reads TGTGCCAGCAGTGAGGGGACAGGGGGCCATGGCTACACCTTC. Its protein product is CASSEGTGGHGYTF.

The CDR3 nucleotides are TGTGCCAGCAGCGGGGACGGGAAAGGAAACACCATATATTTT. Amino acids: CASSGDGKGNTIYF. The chain links TRBV2 to TRBJ1-3; weak D call: TRBD1 (5 bases). CDR1 and CDR2 (germline): SNHLY, FYNNEI. V gave up 6 bases and J gave up 4 bases, with 13 bases separating them. CDR3 size: 14 residues.

The DNA of the CDR3 is TGTGCCAGTAGCGGGAGGACGGAGGGGGACATTCAGTACTTC. This codes for CASSGRTEGDIQYF. The chain couples TRBV19 to TRBJ2-4; tentatively, D is TRBD2 (7 bases). Germline values: CDR1 LNHDA, CDR2 SQIVND (reference sequence). Trimming pared 6 bases from V and 8 bases from J, leaving 17 bases between. CDR3 length equals 14 residues.

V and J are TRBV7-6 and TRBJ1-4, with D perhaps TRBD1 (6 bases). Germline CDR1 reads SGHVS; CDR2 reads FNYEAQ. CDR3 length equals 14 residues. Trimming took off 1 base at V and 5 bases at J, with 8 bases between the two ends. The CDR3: CASSLVDSNEKLFF. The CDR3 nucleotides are TGTGCCAGCAGCTTAGTGGACAGCAATGAAAAACTGTTTTTT.